This TCR beta chain derives from a study of blood T cells in healthy people across ages. Trimming stripped 0 bases from V and 2 bases from J, with 19 bases between. Germline-derived CDR1 and CDR2 are MNHEY and SMNVEV (reference sequence). The CDR3 contains 18 residues. Study findings and constraints: Possibly, changes in expanded clonotypes were confounded because donor CMV status was unknown. Age showed a roughly linear inverse relationship with TCR beta diversity per million T cells.

The extraction recovered at least 5 micrograms of total RNA per sample. Combining a sample-barcoded 5' primer with a J-beta primer mix, a second PCR ran for about 6 to 11 cycles. Each cDNA molecule was tagged by a template-switch adaptor that had 12 random nucleotides. TCRdb called the 5' RACE reads again in MiXCR, with one record for every CDR3 protein. Among about 1.1 million distinct CDR3 sequences listed, more than 30% were seen once. This clonotype was counted a few times. Its antigen is as yet unknown. The J gene is TRBJ2-5, the V gene TRBV27; D is uncertain. Sequencing was carried out using blood. This sequence was found in a man younger than 35 in good health. CDR3 amino acids: CASSLSSGPRRLQETQYF. CDR3 coding DNA: TGTGCCAGCAGTTTATCTTCCGGACCGCGGCGTTTACAAGAGACCCAGTACTTC.